The 27 T cell receptor beta chains given below trace back to one sample, sequenced in a study of cytomegalovirus exposure and HLA in healthy donors. The study ran its PCR with 60 Vbeta and 13 Jbeta primers. Some clones are missing from TCRdb's copy, which holds only in-frame ones; the method was immunoSEQ multiplex PCR. This sample carries some 150,000 clones, roughly 76% of them seen once, and the ten largest clones take approximately 1.4%. Sequencing was carried out using PBMCs. These receptors were obtained from a man aged 55-75 years in good health and CMV-seronegative.

The V call is TRBV2, the J call TRBJ1-5; no reliable D call. CDR1 is SNHLY, CDR2 FYNNEI, per germline. The V gene lost 4 bases and the J gene lost 3 bases, with 10 bases spanning the gap. The CDR3 is 14 residues long. The CDR3: CASSVGETNQPQHF. DNA of the CDR3: TGTGCCAGCAGTGTAGGAGAGACCAATCAGCCCCAGCATTTT.

The chain carries TRBV7-9 and TRBJ2-3, with 7 bases lining up with TRBD2. The CDR3 runs 14 residues. Germline V gene lookup returns CDR1 SEHNR and CDR2 FQNEAQ (reference sequence). With V trimmed by 5 bases and J by 0 bases, 2 bases remained unmatched. CDR3: CASSRSGSTDTQYF. CDR3 coding DNA: TGTGCCAGCAGCCGTAGCGGGAGCACAGATACGCAGTATTTT.

The V call is TRBV19, the J call TRBJ2-7; 10 positions agree with TRBD1. This CDR3 spans 14 amino acids. V dropped 7 bases and J dropped 4; count of bases not matched to a gene: 7. Germline CDR1 reads LNHDA; CDR2 reads SQIVND (reference sequence). This CDR3 reads CASNSPGQGYEQYF. Here the CDR3 DNA reads TGTGCCAGTAACTCACCGGGACAGGGGTACGAGCAGTACTTC.

The J gene is TRBJ2-7, the V gene TRBV11-2; a weak D match, TRBD1 (6 bases). The CDR3 is 18 residues long. Deletions cut 5 bases from V and 0 bases from J, with 23 bases between. Per germline, CDR1 SGHAT and CDR2 FQNNGV. The CDR3 DNA follows: TGTGCCAGCAGCCCACCCTTTAGGGGACACCTATTCTCCTACGAGCAGTACTTC. Amino acid sequence: CASSPPFRGHLFSYEQYF.

In its sample, this clone was seen once. At one of its ends the junction is not consistent with the germline gene, which may arise from a read error. The CDR3 DNA follows: TGTTCCAGCAGCTCCCTCGTTTCAGGTCTTTCTGGGGCCAACGTCCTGACTTTC. Its protein product is CSSSSLVSGLSGANVLTF. The V and J genes are TRBV7-9 and TRBJ2-6; D is unresolved. The V gene's germline CDR1 is SEHNR and CDR2 FQNEAQ (reference sequence). The CDR3 totals 18 residues.

CDR3 in DNA: TGTGCCAGCAGAGAGGGAGGGCCGGGCAAAAACATTCAGTACTTC. Its protein product is CASREGGPGKNIQYF. The chain couples TRBV7-2 to TRBJ2-4; 7 bases are a match to TRBD2. Trimming at V came to 6 bases and at J to 3 bases, leaving 8 bases not matched to a gene. Per germline, CDR1 SGHTA and CDR2 FQGNSA. This CDR3 is 15 amino acids long. Looking up the rest from reference TRBV7-2 and TRBJ2-4 gives the full variable domain: GAGVSQSPSNKVTEKGKDVELRCDPISGHTALYWYRQSLGQGLEFLIYFQGNSAPDKSGLPSDRFSAERTGGSVSTLTIQRTQQEDSAVYLCASREGGPGKNIQYFGAGTRLSVL.

The CDR3 protein is CASRQGQNTGELFF. The CDR3 DNA sequence: TGTGCCAGCAGGCAGGGACAAAACACCGGGGAGCTGTTTTTT. This chain connects TRBV7-6 to TRBJ2-2, with a tentative D call TRBD1 (6 bases). The ends were cut back, 6 bases at V and 2 bases at J, with 10 bases in the middle. The CDR3 runs 14 residues. Per germline, CDR1 SGHVS and CDR2 FNYEAQ.

The CDR3 loop reads CASSARQGYEQYF. The CDR3 DNA is TGTGCCAGCAGCGCCCGACAGGGGTACGAGCAGTACTTC. The chain has TRBV9 and TRBJ2-7; 8 positions match TRBD1. Germline V gives CDR1 SGDLS, CDR2 YYNGEE. The CDR3 is 13 amino acids. V shed 3 bases, J shed 4 bases, and the junction held 3 bases outside the gene matches.

The J gene is TRBJ2-7, the V gene TRBV5-4, with TRBD2 matching over 9 bases. Germline-derived CDR1 and CDR2 are SGHNT and YYREEE (reference sequence). Trimming took 0 bases from V and 4 from J; bases not matched to a gene: 2. The CDR3 runs to 14 residues. CDR3 loop: CASSLDSGSYEQYF. CDR3 DNA sequence: TGTGCCAGCAGCTTGGATAGCGGGAGTTACGAGCAGTACTTC.

The gene calls are TRBV11-2 and TRBJ2-2, with 9 bases matching TRBD1. Germline assignment: CDR1 SGHAT and CDR2 FQNNGV. After removal of 4 bases from V and 2 bases from J, the junction contained 2 bases not matched to a gene. The CDR3 extends over 15 amino acids. CDR3 DNA: TGTGCCAGCAGCTGGGGACAGGGAAACACCGGGGAGCTGTTTTTT. Amino acid sequence: CASSWGQGNTGELFF.

The chain combines TRBV19 with TRBJ2-2; 9 bases line up with TRBD2. V gave up 3 bases and J gave up 6 bases; unmatched junction bases: 5. Germline-derived CDR1 and CDR2 are LNHDA and SQIVND (reference sequence). This CDR3 has 15 amino acids. This CDR3 is CASSIDSGGSGELFF. The CDR3 DNA is TGTGCCAGTAGTATCGATAGCGGGGGATCCGGGGAGCTGTTTTTT.

The rearrangement links TRBV19 to TRBJ1-2; 10 bases map to TRBD1. Trimming cost V 5 bases and J 4 bases; bases outside gene matches: 4. Germline CDR1 and CDR2: LNHDA and SQIVND (reference sequence). The CDR3 covers 14 residues. The CDR3: CASSRQGAVYGYTF. DNA of the CDR3: TGTGCCAGTAGTCGACAGGGGGCTGTCTATGGCTACACCTTC.

The chain employs TRBV5-4 and TRBJ2-4, with 10 bases matching TRBD1. V was clipped by 0 bases and J by 8 bases; unmatched bases: 11. Germline-derived CDR1 and CDR2 are SGHNT and YYREEE (reference sequence). The CDR3 runs 17 residues. The CDR3 here is CASSLAPRGQGIHIQYF. The CDR3 nucleotides are TGTGCCAGCAGCTTGGCCCCTCGGGGACAGGGGATACACATTCAGTACTTC.

The rearrangement joins TRBV9 to TRBJ2-7, with 7 bases identical to TRBD1. V lost 0 bases to trimming and J lost 5 bases; unmatched junction nucleotides: 8. CDR3 size: 15 residues. Germline values: CDR1 SGDLS, CDR2 YYNGEE. DNA for the CDR3: TGTGCCAGCAGCGTAGGACAGGGTAGTATCGACGAGCAGTACTTC. Its protein product is CASSVGQGSIDEQYF.

The V gene is TRBV5-1, the J gene TRBJ2-5; possibly TRBD1 for D (7 bases). CDR1 is SGHRS, CDR2 YFSETQ, per germline. The V end lost 5 bases, the J end lost 4 bases, and 12 bases lay between the germline ends. The CDR3 is made up of 13 amino acids. As DNA, the CDR3 is TGCGCCAGCAGGCGGGACAGCCCAGAGACCCAGTACTTC. Protein product: CASRRDSPETQYF.

The chain recombines TRBV6-1 with TRBJ2-2, with TRBD1 matching 9 bases. J was trimmed by 6 bases and V by 1 base; bases with no gene match: 0. The CDR3 consists of 14 residues. CDR1 and CDR2 from the germline V gene are MNHNS and SASEGT. The DNA of the CDR3 is TGTGCCAGCAGTGAAGGGACAGGGGCCGGGGAGCTGTTTTTT. It specifies CASSEGTGAGELFF.

The chain is built from TRBV7-6 and TRBJ2-1; 7 bases map to TRBD1. Per the germline V gene, CDR1 is SGHVS and CDR2 is FNYEAQ. The length of the CDR3 is 15 residues. Trimming took 0 bases from V and 9 from J; bases not matched to a gene: 8. CDR3 bases: TGTGCCAGCAGCTTAGCGGAGGAAGGGGGCACTGAGCAGTTCTTC. It specifies CASSLAEEGGTEQFF.

In this sample, this clone turned up a few times. The J gene is TRBJ1-2, the V gene TRBV7-9; D remains unclear. Germline CDR1 and CDR2: SEHNR and FQNEAQ (reference sequence). CDR3 length: 19 amino acids. V was trimmed by 1 base and J by 1 base, leaving 22 bases between them. The CDR3 spells CASSLGAAHFTLDNYGYTF. In nucleotides, the CDR3 is TGTGCCAGCAGCTTAGGGGCAGCCCACTTTACCCTTGATAACTATGGCTACACCTTC.

The chain has TRBV5-1 and TRBJ2-3, with no clear D. V shed 0 bases and J shed 2 bases, with 7 bases lying between them. Germline V lookup: CDR1 SGHRS, CDR2 YFSETQ. The CDR3 length is 14 residues. The CDR3 region is CASSLADFTDTQYF. In DNA form, the CDR3 reads TGCGCCAGCAGCTTGGCCGACTTCACAGATACGCAGTATTTT.

The V gene is TRBV5-1, the J gene TRBJ1-4; TRBD1 matches at 7 bases. The length of the CDR3 is 14 residues. Trimming at V came to 6 bases and at J to 6 bases, leaving 8 bases not matched to a gene. Germline V CDR1 and CDR2: SGHRS, YFSETQ. This CDR3 is CASTTGDIDEKLFF. The CDR3 DNA reads TGCGCCAGCACCACAGGGGATATCGATGAAAAACTGTTTTTT.

The chain carries TRBV25-1 and TRBJ2-5; 8 bases line up with TRBD1. The end of the DNA fits TRBJ2-7 better, so the J call may be wrong. The CDR3 loop spans 13 amino acids. Germline CDR1 and CDR2: MGHDK and SYGVNS. CDR3: CASRKTGEDEQYF. In DNA, the CDR3 is TGTGCCAGCAGAAAGACAGGGGAGGACGAGCAGTACTTC.

The chain carries TRBV5-3 and TRBJ2-1; 11 nucleotides agree with TRBD2. TRBV5-3 is an open reading frame whose function is uncertain. This CDR3 has 17 residues. The ends lost 4 bases at V and 2 bases at J; junction bases unmatched: 8. The CDR3 loop reads CARSRPSTSGAYNEQFF. The CDR3 bases are TGTGCCAGAAGCCGCCCCTCGACTAGCGGGGCCTACAATGAGCAGTTCTTC.

The rearrangement uses TRBV5-6 and TRBJ1-2; TRBD1 might be the D (6 bases). The germline gives CDR1 SGHDT, CDR2 YYEEEE. V was shortened by 1 base and J by 7 bases, with 8 bases between the two germline ends. The CDR3 sequence is 12 residues long. CDR3 loop: CASSLTGLGYTF. CDR3 nucleotide sequence: TGTGCCAGCAGCTTGACAGGGCTTGGCTACACCTTC.

Notes on this clone: The junction departs from the called germline gene at one end, perhaps through a read error. This rearrangement joins TRBV7-9 to TRBJ1-2; TRBD1 matches at 9 bases. Germline CDR1 is SEHNR and CDR2 is FQNEAQ (reference sequence). The CDR3 totals 13 residues. CDR3: CSSSLGEQGAATF. The CDR3 DNA reads as TGTTCCAGCAGCCTGGGTGAACAGGGGGCGGCCACCTTC. Full variable domain (rest looked up from reference TRBV7-9 and TRBJ1-2): DTGVSQNPRHKITKRGQNVTFRCDPISEHNRLYWYRQTLGQGPEFLTYFQNEAQLEKSRLLSDRFSAERPKGSFSTLEIQRTEQGDSAMYLCSSSLGEQGAATFGSGTRLTVV.

This clone appeared a single time. At one boundary the junction diverges from the germline segment, which might be a read error. The chain recombines TRBV7-9 with TRBJ1-2; 7 positions agree with TRBD1. The germline V gene encodes CDR1 SEHNR and CDR2 FQNEAQ (reference sequence). The CDR3 has 12 amino acids. The DNA for the CDR3 is TGTTCCAGCAGCCCACAGGGGAATGGCTACACCTTC. This gives the protein CSSSPQGNGYTF.

V gene TRBV9 combines with J gene TRBJ2-2; 13 bases are a match to TRBD2. Germline trimming cut 3 bases from V and 2 bases from J; bases unmatched to any gene: 1. Germline V gene data show CDR1 as SGDLS and CDR2 as YYNGEE. The CDR3 has 16 amino acids. Written as DNA, the CDR3 is TGTGCCAGCAGCGGACTAGCGGGGGGAAACACCGGGGAGCTGTTTTTT. Protein: CASSGLAGGNTGELFF. Variable domain in full (rest from reference TRBV9 and TRBJ2-2): DSGVTQTPKHLITATGQRVTLRCSPRSGDLSVYWYQQSLDQGLQFLIQYYNGEERAKGNILERFSAQQFPDLHSELNLSSLELGDSALYFCASSGLAGGNTGELFFGEGSRLTVL.

The rearrangement uses TRBV7-2 and TRBJ2-7, with D maybe TRBD1 (5 bases). Trimming left V 3 bases short and J 0 bases short, with 12 bases between. Looked up from germline, CDR1 is SGHTA and CDR2 is FQGNSA. The CDR3 is 15 residues long. In nucleotides, the CDR3 is TGTGCCAGCAGCTTGGGTAGGGGTTCCTCCTACGAGCAGTACTTC. This gives the protein CASSLGRGSSYEQYF.